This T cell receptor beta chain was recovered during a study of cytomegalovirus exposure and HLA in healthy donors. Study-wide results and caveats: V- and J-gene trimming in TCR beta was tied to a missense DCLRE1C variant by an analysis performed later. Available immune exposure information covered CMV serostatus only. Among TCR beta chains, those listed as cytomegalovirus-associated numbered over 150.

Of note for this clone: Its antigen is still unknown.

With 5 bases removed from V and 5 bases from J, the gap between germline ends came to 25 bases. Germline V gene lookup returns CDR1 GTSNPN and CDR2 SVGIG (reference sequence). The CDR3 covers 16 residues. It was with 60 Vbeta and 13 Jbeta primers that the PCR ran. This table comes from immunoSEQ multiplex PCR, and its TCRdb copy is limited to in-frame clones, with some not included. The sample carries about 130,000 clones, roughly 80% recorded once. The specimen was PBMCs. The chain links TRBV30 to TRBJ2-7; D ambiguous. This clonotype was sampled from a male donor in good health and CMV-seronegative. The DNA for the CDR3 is TGTGCCTGGTCCACATCACTGGGCCTCTGGGCGCACGAGCAGTACTTC. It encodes CAWSTSLGLWAHEQYF.